This entry is about one T cell receptor beta chain. This clone's antigen is unknown. The record has no base qualities; no much larger clone is one base away. V was cut back by 5 bases and J by 6 bases, leaving a gap of 11 bases between them. Via the germline V gene, CDR1 is MNHEY and CDR2 SVGAGI. CDR3 length: 13 amino acids, cysteine to phenylalanine. CDR3 DNA only is kept here, 39 bases in frame from base 1. The data belong to a study of T cells and copy number aberrations in small-cell lung cancer (dated by TCRdb to about 2021). For the wider study: Whole-exome sequencing of the same tumor regions was paired with TCR repertoire sequencing so that T cell metrics could be related to mutations and copy number aberrations. Tumor TCR data were available for 16 to 20 patients, and TCR data from both tumor and normal tissue were available for about 13 patients.

The donors were limited-stage small-cell lung cancer patients whose surgical resection took place in Hangzhou, China, between about 2008 and 2021. All donors were treated with upfront surgery without preoperative chemotherapy or radiotherapy, and immunotherapy was not given to any donor before or after surgery. In the sequenced cohort of 15 to 20 patients, every patient was either a smoker or a heavy second-hand smoker. Adjacent normal lung tissue was taken at least 2 cm away from the tumor margin, and two pathologists confirmed morphologically that the tissue was free of malignant cells. The study used multi-region TCR-beta sequencing of resected limited-stage small-cell lung cancers together with tumor-adjacent lung tissue to characterize T cell repertoire heterogeneity. The AllPrep DNA/RNA FFPE Kit (Qiagen) was used to extract genomic DNA from the FFPE tissue. The immunoSEQ hsTCRB Kit was used with multiplexed V- and J-gene primers to amplify TCR-beta CDR3 regions from genomic DNA. Unique DNA barcodes were added in a second PCR, and the samples were pooled together with one negative control and one positive control. Sequencing of the pooled TCR-beta libraries was performed on an Illumina MiSeq using a 150-cycle paired-end protocol. The original methods were these. Adaptive Biotechnologies processed the raw sequencing data into a report containing normalized, annotated TCR-beta repertoires. T-cell density was calculated by normalizing TCR-beta templates to usable DNA, with usable DNA estimated through amplification of housekeeping genes. Richness was the count of unique rearrangements, and clonality was defined as 1 minus Pielou's evenness. The immuneACCESS repertoire file appears here via TCRdb, limited to in-frame rearrangements. These files lack a portion of the clones; in checked studies, under half of the deficit traces to unresolved V genes, and the cause of the others is not known. That table is the source of V, J and clone size, and D and trimming were worked out from the DNA. This sample lists some 9,300 clones; 60% to 80% were detected once. The ten largest clones add up to 25% to 35% of the sample.

What the authors observed across the whole study: Tumors had lower T-cell density, richness and clonality than adjacent lung tissue, though the difference in density was not significant. Every specimen was formalin-fixed paraffin-embedded tissue, a material known to introduce sequencing artifacts. A small sample size, resulting from surgical resection being uncommon in small-cell lung cancer, limited the study, and the findings need validation.

The TCR comes from a man aged 55 to 70 with small cell lung cancer. The material sequenced was normal tissue next to the tumor. In this chain, TRBV6-5 is recombined with TRBJ2-1, with no reliable assignment of the D segment. The CDR3 region has the sequence CASSRTITNEQFF. At the DNA level, the sequence is TGTGCCAGCAGTCGAACTATTACCAATGAGCAGTTCTTC.